Many counts were recorded for the clone carrying this TCR beta chain. Antigen unknown. TCRdb re-called the 5' RACE reads through MiXCR, storing one row per CDR3 protein. The data show around 150,000 distinct CDR3 sequences, 11% seen once. The source of the sample is a study of CD8 T cells in ankylosing spondylitis. Points from the study as a whole: Seemingly characteristic of ankylosing spondylitis blood was a TCR beta motif consisting of eight highly homologous variants.

The sequencing input was blood, either unsorted or a sorted T cell fraction (not recorded which). The receptor comes from a male donor with ankylosing spondylitis or in good health (not recorded which).

CDR3 in amino acids: CASSPGGGNTDTQYF. CDR3 DNA: TGTGCCAGCTCTCCCGGCGGCGGGAACACAGATACGCAGTATTTT. The V call is TRBV18, the J call TRBJ2-3; D might be TRBD2 (6 bases). The CDR3 has 15 amino acids. Trimming removed 6 bases from V and 2 bases from J, with 15 bases in between. CDR1 is KGHSH and CDR2 is LQKENI in the germline V gene.